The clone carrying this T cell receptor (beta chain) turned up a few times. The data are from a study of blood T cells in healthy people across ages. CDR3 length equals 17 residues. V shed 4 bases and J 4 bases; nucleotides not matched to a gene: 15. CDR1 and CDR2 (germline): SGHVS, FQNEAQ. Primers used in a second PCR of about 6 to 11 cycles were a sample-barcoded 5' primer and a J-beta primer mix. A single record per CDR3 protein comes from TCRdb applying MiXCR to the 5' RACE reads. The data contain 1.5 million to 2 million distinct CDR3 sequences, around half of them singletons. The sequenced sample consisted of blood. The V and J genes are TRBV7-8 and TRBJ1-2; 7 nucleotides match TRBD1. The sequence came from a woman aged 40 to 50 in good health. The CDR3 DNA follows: TGTGCCAGCAGCTCGATCGGAGGGGGCGAGTATTTCTATGGCTACACCTTC. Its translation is CASSSIGGGEYFYGYTF.